This TCR beta chain was obtained from a study of T cell repertoires in cytomegalovirus infection (dated by TCRdb to between 2019 and 2020). About the full investigation: Recently identified HLA-C-restricted CMV epitopes, whose presentation resists viral immunomodulation, were targeted by peptide stimulations together with well-studied HLA-B-restricted epitopes. Because public TCR beta signatures pointed to carriage of CMV infection together with the matching HLA type, the HLA type of each donor mattered for the analysis. The research as a whole found: Carriers of CMV infection plus the relevant HLA type were discriminated by the cumulative frequency of public TCR beta family members in the study cohort and in an independent roughly 380-donor cohort. The ex vivo response was dominated by HLA-C-restricted CMV-specific TCR beta clonotypes, which also provided the single most frequent clonotype in two of eight donors.

Reads for this sample came from an Illumina HiSeq 1500. Through fastp at Q25 and MiXCR, TCRdb rebuilt clones from the public reads, retaining in-frame beta chains. Merged by CDR3 protein, the rows form single entries marked with the most common genes and DNA. Counted in this sample were approximately 1,000,000 distinct CDR3 sequences; more than 25% of them appeared once. Around 15% of the sample goes to the ten largest clones. The sample's treatment or condition label, in plain terms: in vitro stimulation with specific CMV peptide epitopes to enrich CMV-specific T cells. This clonotype has just a few counts. The antigen it binds to is not known. No base quality information exists; no much larger clone differs at one position. According to the germline V gene, CDR1 reads ENHRY and CDR2 reads SYGVKD. From the cysteine up to the phenylalanine, the CDR3 has a length of 11 residues. Only the CDR3 DNA stays, 33 bases, in frame from base 1. V and J are truncated by 2 bases and 7 bases respectively, leaving an intervening sequence of 5 bases.

The input for sequencing was cultured CD8+ T cells from PBMCs, taken from culture after CMV antigen stimulation. The rearrangement joined TRBV10-3 to TRBJ1-1; tentative D gene TRBD1, with 5 bases matching. The receptor was isolated from a human donor in good health (CMV status not recorded). Some clones in this sample may be carry-over from other donors' samples. The bases are TGTGCCATCAGTGAGACAGGTGAAGCTTTCTTT. Translation gives CAISETGEAFF.